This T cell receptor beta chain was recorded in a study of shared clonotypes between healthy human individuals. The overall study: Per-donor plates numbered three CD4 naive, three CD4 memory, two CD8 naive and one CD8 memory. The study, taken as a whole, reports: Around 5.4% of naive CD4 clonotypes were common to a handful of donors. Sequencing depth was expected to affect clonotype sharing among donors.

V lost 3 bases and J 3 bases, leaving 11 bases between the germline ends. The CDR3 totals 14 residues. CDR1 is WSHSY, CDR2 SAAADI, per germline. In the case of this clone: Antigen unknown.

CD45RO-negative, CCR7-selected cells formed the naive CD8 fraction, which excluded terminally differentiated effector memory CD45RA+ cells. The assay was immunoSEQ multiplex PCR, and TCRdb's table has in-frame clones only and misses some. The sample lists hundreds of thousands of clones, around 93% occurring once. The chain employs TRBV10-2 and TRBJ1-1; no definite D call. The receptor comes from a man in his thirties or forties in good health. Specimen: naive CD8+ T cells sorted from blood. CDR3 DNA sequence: TGCGCCAGCAGTGAAACGTTAGAGGACACTGAAGCTTTCTTT. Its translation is CASSETLEDTEAFF.